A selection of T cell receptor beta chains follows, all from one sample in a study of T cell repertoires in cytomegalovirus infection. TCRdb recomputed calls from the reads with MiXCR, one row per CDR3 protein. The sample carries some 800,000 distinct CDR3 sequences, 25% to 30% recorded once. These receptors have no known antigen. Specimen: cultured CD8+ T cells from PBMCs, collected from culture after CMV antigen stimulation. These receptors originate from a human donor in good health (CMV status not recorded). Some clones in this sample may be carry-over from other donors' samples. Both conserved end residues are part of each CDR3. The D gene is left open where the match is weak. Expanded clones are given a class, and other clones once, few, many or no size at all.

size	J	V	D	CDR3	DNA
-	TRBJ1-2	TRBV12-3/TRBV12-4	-	CASTKGVNYGYTF	TGTGCCAGCACAAAGGGAGTTAACTATGGCTACACCTTC
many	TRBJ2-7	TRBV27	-	CASSLYGGLSYEQYF	TGTGCCAGCAGTTTATATGGGGGCCTTTCCTACGAGCAGTACTTC
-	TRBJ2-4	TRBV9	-	CASSDTGAKNIQYF	TGTGCCAGCAGCGACACAGGAGCCAAAAACATTCAGTACTTC
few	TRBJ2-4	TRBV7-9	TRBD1	CASSGQVANIQYF	TGTGCCAGCAGCGGACAGGTAGCAAACATTCAGTACTTC
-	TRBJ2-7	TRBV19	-	CASNPSGEGSYEQYF	TGTGCCAGTAACCCTTCCGGGGAAGGTTCCTACGAGCAGTACTTC
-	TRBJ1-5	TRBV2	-	CASSGPGRSNQPQHF	TGTGCCAGCAGCGGACCGGGACGGAGCAATCAGCCCCAGCATTTT
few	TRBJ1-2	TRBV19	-	CASSIPGTLVGYTF	TGTGCCAGTAGTATTCCGGGGACTCTGGTCGGCTACACCTTC
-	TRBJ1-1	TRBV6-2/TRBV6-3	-	CASSYAPTEAFF	TGTGCCAGCAGTTACGCACCCACTGAAGCTTTCTTT
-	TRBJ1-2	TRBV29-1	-	CRADTNYGYTF	TGCAGGGCCGACACTAACTATGGCTACACCTTC
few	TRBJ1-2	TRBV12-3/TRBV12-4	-	CASSLHKAPSGYTF	TGTGCCAGCAGTTTACACAAAGCTCCTAGCGGCTACACCTTC
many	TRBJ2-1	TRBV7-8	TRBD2	CASRGRGASYNEQFF	TGTGCCAGCAGAGGGCGGGGGGCCTCCTACAATGAGCAGTTCTTC
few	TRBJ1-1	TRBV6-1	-	CASSERVAGWGTEAFF	TGTGCCAGCAGTGAAAGGGTGGCAGGGTGGGGCACTGAAGCTTTCTTT
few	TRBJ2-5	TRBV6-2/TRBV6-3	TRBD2	CASSPGLAGGRETQYF	TGTGCCAGCAGTCCGGGACTAGCGGGGGGGCGTGAGACCCAGTACTTC
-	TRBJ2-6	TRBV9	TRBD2	CASSVVSSGGAGANVLTF	TGTGCCAGCAGCGTAGTTAGTAGCGGGGGGGCCGGGGCCAACGTCCTGACTTTC
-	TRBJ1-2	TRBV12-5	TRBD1	CASGFSVSGGRTDGYTF	TGTGCTAGTGGTTTCTCGGTTTCAGGGGGACGTACGGATGGCTACACCTTC
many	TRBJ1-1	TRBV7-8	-	CASSPMRDMSTEAFF	TGTGCCAGCAGCCCAATGAGGGACATGTCCACTGAAGCTTTCTTT
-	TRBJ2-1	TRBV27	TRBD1	CASNPPGRRTGNEQFF	TGTGCCAGTAACCCACCTGGGCGTAGGACAGGCAATGAGCAGTTCTTC
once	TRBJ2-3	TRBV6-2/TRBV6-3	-	CASSYRADSSTDTQYF	TGTGCCAGCAGTTACCGGGCTGATTCTAGCACAGATACGCAGTATTTT
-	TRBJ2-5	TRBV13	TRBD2	CASSPGLAGRNQETQYF	TGTGCCAGCAGCCCCGGACTAGCGGGGCGAAACCAAGAGACCCAGTACTTC
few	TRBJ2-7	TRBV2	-	CAKGTGSSYEQYF	TGTGCTAAGGGAACAGGTTCTTCCTACGAGCAGTACTTC
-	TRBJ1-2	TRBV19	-	CASSITGFYTF	TGTGCCAGTAGTATTACAGGGTTCTACACCTTC
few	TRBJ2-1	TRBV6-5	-	CASSYSFYNEQFF	TGTGCCAGCAGTTACTCTTTCTACAATGAGCAGTTCTTC
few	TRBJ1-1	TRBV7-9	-	CASSGGEREAFF	TGTGCCAGCAGCGGGGGAGAGCGTGAAGCTTTCTTT
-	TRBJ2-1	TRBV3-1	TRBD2	CASSQAGGVSNEQFF	TGTGCCAGCAGCCAAGCCGGGGGGGTCTCCAATGAGCAGTTCTTC
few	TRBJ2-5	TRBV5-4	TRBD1	CASSGGQEVQETQYF	TGTGCCAGCAGCGGGGGACAGGAAGTCCAAGAGACCCAGTACTTC
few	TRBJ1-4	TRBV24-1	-	CATSDSTEGKLFF	TGTGCCACCAGTGATTCCACGGAGGGAAAACTGTTTTTT
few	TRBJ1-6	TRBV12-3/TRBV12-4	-	CASSFLGPDSPLHF	TGTGCCAGCAGTTTCCTGGGGCCGGATTCACCCCTCCACTTT
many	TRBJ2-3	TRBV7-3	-	CASSLNPRTDTQYF	TGTGCCAGCAGCTTAAACCCCCGCACAGATACGCAGTATTTT
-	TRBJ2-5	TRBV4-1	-	CASSQEAHQVETQYF	TGCGCCAGCAGCCAAGAGGCTCATCAGGTAGAGACCCAGTACTTC
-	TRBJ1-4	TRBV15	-	CATSRAQSGEKLFF	TGTGCCACCAGCAGGGCCCAGTCTGGGGAAAAACTGTTTTTT
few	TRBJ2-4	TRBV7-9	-	CASSSILGRSANIQYF	TGTGCCAGCAGCTCAATTCTGGGGCGAAGTGCAAACATTCAGTACTTC
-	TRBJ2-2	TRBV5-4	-	CASSLWGEDTGELFF	TGTGCCAGCAGCTTGTGGGGCGAGGACACCGGGGAGCTGTTTTTT
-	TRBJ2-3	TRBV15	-	CATSTLVGTSTDTQYF	TGTGCCACCAGTACGCTAGTGGGAACTAGCACAGATACGCAGTATTTT
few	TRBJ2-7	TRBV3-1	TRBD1	CASSPSRTGRTEQYF	TGTGCCAGCAGCCCCTCCCGGACAGGGAGGACCGAGCAGTACTTC
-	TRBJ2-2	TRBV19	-	CASSMFQGNTGELFF	TGTGCCAGTAGTATGTTTCAGGGAAACACCGGGGAGCTGTTTTTT
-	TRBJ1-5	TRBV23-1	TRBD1	CASSHRDRCNQPQHF	TGCGCCAGCAGTCATAGGGACAGGTGCAATCAGCCCCAGCATTTT
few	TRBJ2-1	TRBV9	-	CASSGSPPHSYNEQFF	TGTGCCAGCAGCGGGTCCCCACCCCACTCCTACAATGAGCAGTTCTTC
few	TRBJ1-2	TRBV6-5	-	CASSYSGTVDGYTF	TGTGCCAGCAGTTACTCGGGTACAGTTGATGGCTACACCTTC
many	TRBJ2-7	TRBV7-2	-	CASSSGGGTYEQYF	TGTGCCAGCAGCTCCGGAGGGGGAACCTACGAGCAGTACTTC
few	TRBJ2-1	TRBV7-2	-	CASSLEAVSYNEQFF	TGTGCCAGCAGCTTAGAAGCGGTATCCTACAATGAGCAGTTCTTC
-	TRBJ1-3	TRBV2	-	CASSPWEGGSPGNTIYF	TGTGCCAGCAGTCCTTGGGAAGGCGGATCCCCCGGAAACACCATATATTTT
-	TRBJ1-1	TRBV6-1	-	CASNTGYMAAFF	TGTGCCAGCAATACAGGGTATATGGCAGCTTTCTTT
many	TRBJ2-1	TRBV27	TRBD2	CASSLMTSGYNEQFF	TGTGCCAGCAGCCTAATGACTAGCGGGTACAATGAGCAGTTCTTC
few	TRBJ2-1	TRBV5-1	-	CASSLGGTNYNEQFF	TGCGCCAGCAGCTTAGGAGGGACAAACTACAATGAGCAGTTCTTC
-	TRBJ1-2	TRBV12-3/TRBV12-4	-	CASTWVVSYGYTF	TGTGCCAGCACTTGGGTGGTGTCCTATGGCTACACCTTC
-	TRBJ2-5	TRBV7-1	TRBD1	CASSGTQGPLTQYF	TGTGCCAGCAGCGGGACACAGGGGCCCCTCACCCAGTACTTC
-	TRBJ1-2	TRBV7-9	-	CAITDLEGYTF	TGTGCCATCACAGACCTGGAAGGCTACACCTTC
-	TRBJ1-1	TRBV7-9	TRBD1	CASTGTGPEAFF	TGTGCCAGCACCGGGACAGGGCCTGAAGCTTTCTTT
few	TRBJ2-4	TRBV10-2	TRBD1	CASSESGFGQGEAKNIQYF	TGCGCCAGCAGTGAGTCGGGATTCGGACAGGGTGAAGCCAAAAACATTCAGTACTTC